These T cell receptor beta chains were read from a single sample in a study of T-cell reconstitution after alpha-beta-depleted transplantation in children. Each CDR3 protein gets one entry after TCRdb re-called the PCR reads with MiXCR. This sample has about a million distinct CDR3 sequences; roughly 29% occur once, and the top ten carry under 30%. The sequenced sample was PBMCs, mostly from graft donor cells, obtained 360 days after TCRalphabeta/CD19-depleted stem cell transplant. The receptor source for this set is a boy younger than two who had a stem cell transplant for SCID, so the T cells may come from the graft donor. Each CDR3 is given with its conserved first and last residue. The D gene is left open where the match is weak. For some rows the clone size is stated as once, few or many, or as a class when expanded; others skip it.

CDR3 DNA: TGTGCCAGCAGCTCCGAGGGCAGTAGCACAGATACGCAGTATTTT
CDR3 protein: CASSSEGSSTDTQYF
V gene: TRBV7-8
D gene: NA
J gene: TRBJ2-3
clone size: many

CDR3 DNA: TGTGCCAGCAGTTTAGGGGGCCTCTACAATGAGCAGTTCTTC
CDR3 protein: CASSLGGLYNEQFF
V gene: TRBV12-3/TRBV12-4
D gene: NA
J gene: TRBJ2-1
clone size: many

CDR3 DNA: TGCGCCAGCAGCCATAGGGACCGACCCACGGCCGAGCAGTACTTC
CDR3 protein: CASSHRDRPTAEQYF
V gene: TRBV5-1
D gene: NA
J gene: TRBJ2-7
clone size: few

CDR3 DNA: TGTGCCAACAAGCGGGGACAGGGGTGGACCGGGGAGCTGTTTTTT
CDR3 protein: CANKRGQGWTGELFF
V gene: TRBV2
D gene: TRBD1
J gene: TRBJ2-2
clone size: few

CDR3 DNA: TGTGCCAGCAGACGGACAGGGAACGAGCAGTACTTC
CDR3 protein: CASRRTGNEQYF
V gene: TRBV28
D gene: TRBD1
J gene: TRBJ2-7
clone size: few

CDR3 DNA: TGTGCCAGCAGTGAAGCTGGGATGCCTGGGACAGCGAACACCGGGGAGCTGTTTTTT
CDR3 protein: CASSEAGMPGTANTGELFF
V gene: TRBV6-1
D gene: TRBD1
J gene: TRBJ2-2
clone size: few

CDR3 DNA: TGTGCCAGCAGTCCCCTGGGAGCGGGGGTCCACAATGAGCAGTTCTTC
CDR3 protein: CASSPLGAGVHNEQFF
V gene: TRBV6-2/TRBV6-3
D gene: TRBD2
J gene: TRBJ2-1
clone size: NA

CDR3 DNA: TGTGCCAGCTCACCACTTCCCGAGCAAGGCTACACCTTC
CDR3 protein: CASSPLPEQGYTF
V gene: TRBV18
D gene: NA
J gene: TRBJ1-2
clone size: few

CDR3 DNA: TGTGCCAGCAGCATGACAGCGAACACTGAAGCTTTCTTT
CDR3 protein: CASSMTANTEAFF
V gene: TRBV7-3
D gene: NA
J gene: TRBJ1-1
clone size: NA

CDR3 DNA: TGCAGCGTATCGTGGGGGGGCTCCTACGAGCAGTACTTC
CDR3 protein: CSVSWGGSYEQYF
V gene: TRBV29-1
D gene: TRBD2
J gene: TRBJ2-7
clone size: NA

CDR3 DNA: TGCAGCGTTGAAACGGGGAAGTATGGCTACACCTTC
CDR3 protein: CSVETGKYGYTF
V gene: TRBV29-1
D gene: NA
J gene: TRBJ1-2
clone size: once

CDR3 DNA: TGTGCCAGCAGCCAAGGAGAGGGCAGGTCCCTTAACTATGGCTACACCTTC
CDR3 protein: CASSQGEGRSLNYGYTF
V gene: TRBV4-2
D gene: NA
J gene: TRBJ1-2
clone size: few

CDR3 DNA: TGTGCCAGCAGCCTGTGGGGGCCAGGGGATGAGCAGTTCTTC
CDR3 protein: CASSLWGPGDEQFF
V gene: TRBV4-2
D gene: NA
J gene: TRBJ2-1
clone size: NA

CDR3 DNA: TGTGCCACCAGTGACCAACTAGCGGGGACGACCTACGAGCAGTACTTC
CDR3 protein: CATSDQLAGTTYEQYF
V gene: TRBV24-1
D gene: TRBD2
J gene: TRBJ2-7
clone size: few

CDR3 DNA: TGCGCCAGCAGCCCTATAAGTCCGGGACGAACAGATACGCAGTATTTT
CDR3 protein: CASSPISPGRTDTQYF
V gene: TRBV4-1
D gene: NA
J gene: TRBJ2-3
clone size: NA

CDR3 DNA: TGTGCCAGCAGCTTGGTCTTGGGGCTAAACACCGGGGAGCTGTTTTTT
CDR3 protein: CASSLVLGLNTGELFF
V gene: TRBV5-8
D gene: NA
J gene: TRBJ2-2
clone size: few

CDR3 DNA: TGTGCCAGCAACGGTCTAGCAGCCTACAATGAGCAGTTCTTC
CDR3 protein: CASNGLAAYNEQFF
V gene: TRBV6-5
D gene: NA
J gene: TRBJ2-1
clone size: few

CDR3 DNA: TGTGCCAGCAGACCTACAGGGTCTAACACTGAAGCTTTCTTT
CDR3 protein: CASRPTGSNTEAFF
V gene: TRBV12-3/TRBV12-4
D gene: NA
J gene: TRBJ1-1
clone size: NA

CDR3 DNA: TGCAGTGCTAGGGCCCGAGGGGGGCCAAGCTCCTACAATGAGCAGTTCTTC
CDR3 protein: CSARARGGPSSYNEQFF
V gene: TRBV20-1
D gene: NA
J gene: TRBJ2-1
clone size: NA

CDR3 DNA: TGCAGTGCTACTACGGCAGGGTCAAAACAGCCCCAGCATTTT
CDR3 protein: CSATTAGSKQPQHF
V gene: TRBV20-1
D gene: NA
J gene: TRBJ1-5
clone size: few

CDR3 DNA: TGCGCCAGCAGTATATCGGCGGGGCCAGCCTACGAGCAGTACTTC
CDR3 protein: CASSISAGPAYEQYF
V gene: TRBV5-1
D gene: NA
J gene: TRBJ2-7
clone size: NA

CDR3 DNA: TGCAGCGTTAAAGGAGACATCCTGAACACCGGGGAGCTGTTTTTT
CDR3 protein: CSVKGDILNTGELFF
V gene: TRBV29-1
D gene: NA
J gene: TRBJ2-2
clone size: NA

CDR3 DNA: TGCAACGTGATCTTACGGGGGGAGCTGTTTTTT
CDR3 protein: CNVILRGELFF
V gene: TRBV29-1
D gene: NA
J gene: TRBJ2-2
clone size: few

CDR3 DNA: TGTGCCAGCAGCTTAAGGCGCGGGTCTGAAGCTTTCTTT
CDR3 protein: CASSLRRGSEAFF
V gene: TRBV7-3
D gene: NA
J gene: TRBJ1-1
clone size: NA

CDR3 DNA: TGCAGCGCAAGGACAGGGATTTTCACTGAAGCTTTCTTT
CDR3 protein: CSARTGIFTEAFF
V gene: TRBV29-1
D gene: TRBD1
J gene: TRBJ1-1
clone size: NA

CDR3 DNA: TGTGCCAGCAGTCCCCGCCCCAGTGGCACCGGGGAGCTGTTTTTT
CDR3 protein: CASSPRPSGTGELFF
V gene: TRBV6-1
D gene: NA
J gene: TRBJ2-2
clone size: once

CDR3 DNA: TGCGCCACCGCACTAGCGGGGTTCACCGGGGAGCTGTTTTTT
CDR3 protein: CATALAGFTGELFF
V gene: TRBV5-1
D gene: TRBD2
J gene: TRBJ2-2
clone size: NA

CDR3 DNA: TGCAGTGCTCGCAGGGACACATCTAGCACAGATACGCAGTATTTT
CDR3 protein: CSARRDTSSTDTQYF
V gene: TRBV20-1
D gene: NA
J gene: TRBJ2-3
clone size: NA

CDR3 DNA: TGTGCCAGCAGTGGCCGGGGACATATGAACACTGAAGCTTTCTTT
CDR3 protein: CASSGRGHMNTEAFF
V gene: TRBV25-1
D gene: NA
J gene: TRBJ1-1
clone size: NA

CDR3 DNA: TGTGCCAGCAGCTTGTTTTTCGGAGCAGGGTCCTACAATGAGCAGTTCTTC
CDR3 protein: CASSLFFGAGSYNEQFF
V gene: TRBV11-2
D gene: NA
J gene: TRBJ2-1
clone size: many

CDR3 DNA: TGTGCCAGCAGCCGCTCGTCCCAGACCCAGTACTTC
CDR3 protein: CASSRSSQTQYF
V gene: TRBV5-5
D gene: NA
J gene: TRBJ2-5
clone size: NA

CDR3 DNA: TGTGCCATCAGGGGGACAGGGGAGACCGGGGCCAACGTCCTGACTTTC
CDR3 protein: CAIRGTGETGANVLTF
V gene: TRBV10-3
D gene: TRBD1
J gene: TRBJ2-6
clone size: NA

CDR3 DNA: TGCGCCAGCAGCCCCGAAAAGGCACAGTCGGAGACCCAGTACTTC
CDR3 protein: CASSPEKAQSETQYF
V gene: TRBV4-3
D gene: NA
J gene: TRBJ2-5
clone size: few

CDR3 DNA: TGTGCCAGCATTCCCGTGAGGGGGAACACTGAAGCTTTCTTT
CDR3 protein: CASIPVRGNTEAFF
V gene: TRBV6-1
D gene: NA
J gene: TRBJ1-1
clone size: NA

CDR3 DNA: TGTGCCAGCAGCTTAATAGACTTCATGAACACTGAAGCTTTCTTT
CDR3 protein: CASSLIDFMNTEAFF
V gene: TRBV7-8
D gene: NA
J gene: TRBJ1-1
clone size: NA

CDR3 DNA: TGCGCCAGCAGCCCCTCCGGGACAGGCCGTAATGAAAAACTGTTTTTT
CDR3 protein: CASSPSGTGRNEKLFF
V gene: TRBV4-1
D gene: TRBD1
J gene: TRBJ1-4
clone size: NA